A selection of T cell receptor beta chains follows, all from one sample in a study of T-cell memory formation after mild COVID-19. From the 5' RACE reads, TCRdb called clonotypes with MiXCR, one entry per CDR3 protein. The sample lists about 320,000 distinct CDR3 sequences; approximately 15% were seen once. Sequencing input: PBMCs or a T cell subset sorted from them (not recorded which). The receptors were sampled from a man between 18 and 35 years old who had mild COVID-19 (a few samples of this study predate the infection). Cell type and time point are not known. Each CDR3 is given with its conserved first and last residue. D genes are given only for firm matches. Where a row states a size, it is once, few, many or the class of an expanded clone; other rows omit it.

clone_size	v_call	j_call	d_call	cdr3_aa	cdr3_nt
-	TRBV3-1	TRBJ2-3	TRBD2	CASSRTSGGLTDTQYF	TGTGCCAGCAGCCGGACTAGCGGGGGCCTCACAGATACGCAGTATTTT
many	TRBV4-3	TRBJ1-4	-	CASSQDLGGGGEKLFF	TGCGCCAGCAGCCAAGATCTAGGTGGAGGAGGTGAAAAACTGTTTTTT
few	TRBV9	TRBJ1-1	-	CASSVDDTEAFF	TGTGCCAGCAGCGTAGACGACACTGAAGCTTTCTTT
-	TRBV7-9	TRBJ2-1	-	CAGGDSTYNEQFF	TGTGCCGGGGGGGACAGCACCTACAATGAGCAGTTCTTC
-	TRBV28	TRBJ2-2	TRBD2	CASSLRAGRGVVANTGELFF	TGTGCCAGCAGTTTACGTGCGGGGAGGGGTGTAGTAGCGAACACCGGGGAGCTGTTTTTT
-	TRBV20-1	TRBJ2-3	TRBD1	CSARPGQLPDTQYF	TGCAGTGCTAGGCCGGGACAGCTCCCGGATACGCAGTATTTT
-	TRBV11-2	TRBJ2-2	TRBD2	CASRNLAGAPRGVGELFF	TGTGCCAGCAGGAACCTAGCGGGGGCCCCCCGGGGGGTCGGGGAGCTGTTTTTT
few	TRBV18	TRBJ1-1	-	CASSPRNIVGGTEAFF	TGTGCCAGCTCACCACGGAACATAGTCGGGGGCACTGAAGCTTTCTTT
few	TRBV5-6	TRBJ2-1	-	CASSGPGRPGKYNEQFF	TGTGCCAGCAGCGGACCTGGCAGACCGGGGAAATACAATGAGCAGTTCTTC
-	TRBV23-1	TRBJ1-5	TRBD1	CAGGQGVQPQHF	TGCGCCGGAGGACAGGGGGTTCAGCCCCAGCATTTT
many	TRBV6-2/TRBV6-3	TRBJ2-1	-	CASSQTGNEQFF	TGTGCCAGCAGTCAGACAGGCAATGAGCAGTTCTTC
few	TRBV12-3/TRBV12-4	TRBJ2-3	TRBD1	CASSSDRGRKINTQYF	TGTGCCAGCAGCTCCGACAGGGGACGGAAAATAAATACGCAGTATTTT
many	TRBV2	TRBJ2-7	-	CASSEVRGPYEQYF	TGTGCCAGCAGTGAAGTGCGGGGGCCCTACGAGCAGTACTTC
many	TRBV4-3	TRBJ1-5	TRBD1	CASSQDRDQPQHF	TGCGCCAGCAGCCAGGACAGGGATCAGCCCCAGCATTTT
-	TRBV7-9	TRBJ1-1	-	CASSLVGTLIPEAFF	TGTGCCAGCAGCTTAGTAGGGACCTTAATCCCTGAAGCTTTCTTT
few	TRBV7-9	TRBJ1-2	-	CASSRALGDYGYTF	TGTGCCAGCAGCCGGGCCTTGGGAGACTATGGCTACACCTTC